This T cell receptor beta chain was sequenced for a study of patients and donors after allogeneic stem cell transplantation. Deletions cut 3 bases from V and 1 base from J, with 9 bases between. Germline V gene lookup returns CDR1 DFQATT and CDR2 SNEGSKA (reference sequence). The CDR3 runs 13 residues. This clonotype was counted between two and nine times. TCRdb re-derived calls from the RT-PCR reads in MiXCR, one entry per CDR3 protein. Altogether 70,000 to 75,000 distinct CDR3 sequences are present, about 30% being singletons, with the ten largest covering around 27%. This TCR was sampled from a human donor who was either an allogeneic HSCT recipient or a stem cell or donor lymphocyte infusion donor (not recorded which). It is not recorded whose cells these are; they may come from a transplant donor. The source material was blood, either unsorted or a sorted T cell fraction (not recorded which). This rearrangement joins TRBV20-1 to TRBJ1-1; D is unclear. The CDR3 protein is CSARNLRNTEAFF. CDR3 bases: TGCAGTGCTAGGAACCTCAGGAACACTGAAGCTTTCTTT.